The 23 T cell receptor beta chains in this list originate from one sample, sequenced in a study of preoperative IRX-2 immunotherapy in early breast cancer. Treatment in this sample: preoperative locoregional IRX-2 cytokine immunotherapy. Libraries were prepared by immunoSEQ multiplex PCR; TCRdb keeps only in-frame clonotypes and omits some of them. The sample has approximately 31,000 clones; roughly 91% are singletons. Sequences were derived from tumor tissue, sampled after IRX-2 immunotherapy. The receptors here all came from a human donor with breast cancer.

The rearrangement links TRBV28 to TRBJ1-2; the D gene is possibly TRBD1 (6 bases). Per germline, CDR1 MDHEN and CDR2 SYDVKM. With 5 bases removed from V and 6 bases from J, the gap between germline ends came to 19 bases. This CDR3 is built from 15 residues. The CDR3 DNA is TGTGCCAGCAGTGCCCCGGGGGACACCAGCCATGGCTACACCTTC. Its protein product is CASSAPGDTSHGYTF.

V is TRBV1 and J is TRBJ1-2. TRBV1 is annotated as a pseudogene. This CDR3 has 14 amino acids. The CDR3 DNA is TGCGCCAGCAGCCAAACTGACGGGAACTATGGCTACACCTTC. It translates to CASSQTDGNYGYTF.

The chain combines TRBV11-3 with TRBJ1-2, with D tentatively TRBD1 (5 bases). The CDR3 is 16 residues long. The germline V gene has CDR1 SGHNT and CDR2 YENEEA. The ends were cut back, 5 bases at V and 4 bases at J, with 20 bases in the middle. The CDR3 coding sequence is TGTGCCAGCAGCCTCGCCGGGGGTTGGATGGGCTATGGCTACACCTTC. Translated: CASSLAGGWMGYGYTF.

V gene TRBV11-3 combines with J gene TRBJ1-2; perhaps TRBD1 as D (5 bases). The CDR3 totals 16 residues. CDR1 is SGHNT and CDR2 is YENEEA in the germline V gene. Trimming took 1 base from V and 0 from J, leaving 12 bases between them. As DNA, the CDR3 is TGTGCCAGCAGCTTAGTTCTAGGAGGGGCTAACTATGGCTACACCTTC. This sequence encodes CASSLVLGGANYGYTF.

The V and J genes are TRBV7-1 and TRBJ2-1, with 8 nucleotides matching TRBD2. TRBV7-1 is filed as an ORF, its function uncertain. This CDR3 spans 16 amino acids. With V trimmed by 4 bases and J by 5 bases, 10 bases remained unmatched. CDR3 DNA sequence: TGTGCCAGCAGCTGGTATAGCGGGATTAGAGACAATGAGCAGTTCTTC. Translation gives CASSWYSGIRDNEQFF.

The chain is built from TRBV6-8 and TRBJ1-4; D is ambiguous. Germline lookup yields CDR1 MNHGY and CDR2 SAAAGT. The V and J ends lost 8 bases and 0 bases respectively, with 10 bases between them. CDR3 size: 14 residues. Here the CDR3 reads CASGPRTTNEKLFF. In DNA form, the CDR3 reads TGTGCCAGCGGACCACGAACAACTAATGAAAAACTGTTTTTT.

This chain connects TRBV11-3 to TRBJ1-1; TRBD1 is a possible D gene (5 bases). Trimming stripped 6 bases from V and 0 bases from J, with 14 bases between. Germline CDR1 and CDR2: SGHNT and YENEEA. The CDR3 length is 15 residues. CDR3 loop: CASSLGSGLNTEAFF. DNA of the CDR3: TGTGCCAGCAGTCTGGGCTCGGGACTGAACACTGAAGCTTTCTTT.

The chain carries TRBV6-8 and TRBJ1-2, with TRBD1 matching over 8 bases. The CDR3 has 16 residues. Germline V CDR1 and CDR2: MNHGY, SAAAGT. Losses at the gene ends were 2 bases for V and 6 bases for J; bases not matched to a gene: 11. CDR3 DNA sequence: TGTGCCAGCAGTTACCATACCAGGGGGCTGGAGGATGGCTACACCTTC. Protein product: CASSYHTRGLEDGYTF.

Here the CDR3 DNA reads TGTGCCAGCAGCCAAACGGACCACTACAATGAGCAGTTCTTC. Protein product: CASSQTDHYNEQFF. The chain joins TRBV11-3 to TRBJ2-1, with D unresolved. Per the germline V gene, CDR1 is SGHNT and CDR2 is YENEEA. V lost 5 bases to trimming and J lost 3 bases, with 11 bases between them. CDR3 length equals 14 residues.

This chain joins TRBV6-8 and TRBJ1-5; perhaps TRBD1 as D (5 bases). The CDR3 has 14 amino acids. The germline CDR1 and CDR2 sequences are MNHGY and SAAAGT. V dropped 7 bases and J dropped 6 bases, with 16 bases sitting between them. CDR3 amino acids: CASKTAGEVQPQHF. Written as DNA, the CDR3 is TGTGCCAGCAAGACGGCGGGGGAAGTTCAGCCCCAGCATTTT.

The chain combines TRBV2 with TRBJ2-5, with D possibly being TRBD1 (5 bases). The V end lost 10 bases, the J end lost 7 bases, and 25 bases lay between the germline ends. This CDR3 comprises 15 residues. Germline assignment: CDR1 SNHLY and CDR2 FYNNEI. The CDR3 protein is CATGLVDASLGTQYF. The CDR3, as DNA: TGTGCCACAGGGTTGGTAGACGCTAGTTTGGGGACCCAGTACTTC.

The chain links TRBV28 to TRBJ1-5; D not resolved. CDR1 is MDHEN, CDR2 SYDVKM, per germline. V was cut by 5 bases and J by 4 bases, with 12 bases left in between. CDR3 length equals 14 residues. The CDR3 protein is CASSPHGENQPQHF. The DNA for the CDR3 is TGTGCCAGCAGTCCCCACGGGGAGAATCAGCCCCAGCATTTT.

The table lists this clone with a few counts. The chain combines TRBV12-5 with TRBJ1-1; D not certain. CDR3 length equals 16 residues. The V end was cut by 0 bases, the J end by 0 bases, with 11 bases between. From germline, CDR1 is LGHNT and CDR2 FRNRAP. For the CDR3, the DNA is TGTGCTAGTGGTTTGGTAGTAGGCAGATTGAACACTGAAGCTTTCTTT. Encoded protein: CASGLVVGRLNTEAFF.

CDR3 loop: CASSIGNQPQHF. The CDR3 DNA is TGTGCCAGTAGTATAGGGAATCAGCCCCAGCATTTT. The V call is TRBV19, the J call TRBJ1-5, with D unclear. CDR3 length equals 12 residues. Trimming took off 1 base at V and 4 bases at J, with 2 bases between the two ends. Germline assignment: CDR1 LNHDA and CDR2 SQIVND (reference sequence).

The chain employs TRBV11-3 and TRBJ1-2; 9 nucleotides agree with TRBD1. Germline CDR1 is SGHNT and CDR2 is YENEEA. V trimming: 3 bases; J trimming: 1 base; junction bases outside the gene matches: 6. The CDR3 spans 16 residues. This CDR3 reads CASSFKPGQGNYGYTF. The CDR3, as DNA: TGTGCCAGCAGCTTTAAACCGGGACAGGGTAACTATGGCTACACCTTC.

The gene calls are TRBV6-8 and TRBJ1-2; 9 bases map to TRBD1. Germline CDR1 reads MNHGY; CDR2 reads SAAAGT. The CDR3 contains 17 residues. J gave up 0 bases and V 4 bases, and 9 bases lay outside the gene matches. The CDR3 DNA follows: TGTGCCAGCAGTTCCGGGACAGGGAACCCCACTAACTATGGCTACACCTTC. Its protein is CASSSGTGNPTNYGYTF.

The J gene is TRBJ2-2, the V gene TRBV11-3; TRBD2 matches at 11 bases. Germline CDR1 reads SGHNT; CDR2 reads YENEEA. This CDR3 spans 15 amino acids. V shed 5 bases, J shed 4 bases, and the junction held 3 bases outside the gene matches. The CDR3 reads CASSPTSGSTGELFF. CDR3 sequence (DNA): TGTGCCAGCAGCCCAACTAGCGGGAGCACCGGGGAGCTGTTTTTT.

This chain joins TRBV7-6 and TRBJ1-2; 7 bases are a match to TRBD1. The CDR3 is made up of 14 amino acids. J lost 0 bases, V lost 5 bases, and 3 bases had no gene match. Germline CDR1 and CDR2: SGHVS and FNYEAQ. Here the CDR3 reads CASSRDRANYGYTF. CDR3 in DNA: TGTGCCAGCAGCCGGGACAGAGCTAACTATGGCTACACCTTC.

This rearrangement joins TRBV19 to TRBJ1-2; D uncertain. V was pared by 5 bases and J by 3 bases, with 7 bases between. Per the germline V gene, CDR1 is LNHDA and CDR2 is SQIVND (reference sequence). The CDR3 length is 12 residues. CDR3 bases: TGTGCCAGTAGTCCCCGGCACTATGGCTACACCTTC. Encoded protein: CASSPRHYGYTF.

This clone has a single count. The chain links TRBV30 to TRBJ1-4, with D unclear. CDR1 and CDR2 (germline): GTSNPN, SVGIG (reference sequence). CDR3 size: 13 residues. With 6 bases removed from V and 0 bases from J, the gap between germline ends came to 8 bases. The DNA of the CDR3 is TGTGCCTGCGCGGCTGCAACTAATGAAAAACTGTTTTTT. Translation gives CACAAATNEKLFF.

V gene TRBV6-9 combines with J gene TRBJ1-1; no clear D. Between the trimmed V and J ends, which lost 3 bases and 5 bases, there was a span of 10 bases. The CDR3 extends over 13 amino acids. Germline lookup yields CDR1 MNHGY and CDR2 SVAAGI. The CDR3 DNA sequence: TGTGCCAGCAGTTACGGAAGTAGGACTGAAGCTTTCTTT. This sequence encodes CASSYGSRTEAFF.

The gene calls are TRBV6-8 and TRBJ1-2, with D possibly being TRBD1 (5 bases). Germline V gene sequence: CDR1 MNHGY, CDR2 SAAAGT. With 5 bases removed from V and 4 bases from J, the gap between germline ends came to 14 bases. This CDR3 has 14 residues. Here the CDR3 reads CASSPRVGSYGYTF. DNA for the CDR3: TGTGCCAGCAGTCCCAGGGTCGGGAGCTATGGCTACACCTTC.

The V and J genes are TRBV11-3 and TRBJ2-7; D gene ambiguous. This CDR3 is 17 amino acids long. Germline CDR1 is SGHNT and CDR2 is YENEEA. The V gene lost 3 bases and the J gene lost 9 bases, with 27 bases spanning the gap. CDR3: CASSFGPVNLTIRVQYV. CDR3 DNA sequence: TGTGCCAGCAGCTTTGGCCCCGTTAACCTTACTATACGAGTGCAGTACGTC.